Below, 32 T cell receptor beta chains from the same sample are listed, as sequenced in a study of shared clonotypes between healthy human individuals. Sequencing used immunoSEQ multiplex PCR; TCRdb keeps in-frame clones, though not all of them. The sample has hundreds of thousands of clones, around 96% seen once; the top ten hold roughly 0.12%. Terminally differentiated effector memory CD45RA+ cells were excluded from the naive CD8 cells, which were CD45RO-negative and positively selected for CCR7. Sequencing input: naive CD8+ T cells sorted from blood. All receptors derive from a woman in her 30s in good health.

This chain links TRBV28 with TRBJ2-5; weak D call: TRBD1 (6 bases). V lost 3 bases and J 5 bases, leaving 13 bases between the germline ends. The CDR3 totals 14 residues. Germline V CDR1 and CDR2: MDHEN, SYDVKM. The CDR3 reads CASSLTGWGETQYF. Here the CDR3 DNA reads TGTGCCAGCAGTTTGACAGGTTGGGGGGAGACCCAGTACTTC.

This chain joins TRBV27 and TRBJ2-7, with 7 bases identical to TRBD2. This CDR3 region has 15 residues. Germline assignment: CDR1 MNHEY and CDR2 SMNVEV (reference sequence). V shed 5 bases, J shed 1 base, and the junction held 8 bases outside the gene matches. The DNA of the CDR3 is TGTGCCAGCAGTCCGACGGCTAGCGGATCCTACGAGCAGTACTTC. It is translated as CASSPTASGSYEQYF.

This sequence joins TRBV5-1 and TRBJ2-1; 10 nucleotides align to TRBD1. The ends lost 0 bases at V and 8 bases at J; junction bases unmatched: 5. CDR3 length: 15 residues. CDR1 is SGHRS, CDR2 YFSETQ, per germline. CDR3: CASSLVGQGTDEQFF. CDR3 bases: TGCGCCAGCAGCTTGGTGGGACAGGGGACCGATGAGCAGTTCTTC. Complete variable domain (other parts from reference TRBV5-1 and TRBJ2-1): KAGVTQTPRYLIKTRGQQVTLSCSPISGHRSVSWYQQTPGQGLQFLFEYFSETQRNKGNFPGRFSGRQFSNSRSEMNVSTLELGDSALYLCASSLVGQGTDEQFFGPGTRLTVL.

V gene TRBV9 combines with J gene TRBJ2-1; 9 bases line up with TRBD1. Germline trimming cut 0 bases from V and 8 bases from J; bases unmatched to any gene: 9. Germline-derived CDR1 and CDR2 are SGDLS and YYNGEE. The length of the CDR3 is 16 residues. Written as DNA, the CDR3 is TGTGCCAGCAGCGTAGATGCTGGGACAGGGTACCATGAGCAGTTCTTC. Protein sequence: CASSVDAGTGYHEQFF.

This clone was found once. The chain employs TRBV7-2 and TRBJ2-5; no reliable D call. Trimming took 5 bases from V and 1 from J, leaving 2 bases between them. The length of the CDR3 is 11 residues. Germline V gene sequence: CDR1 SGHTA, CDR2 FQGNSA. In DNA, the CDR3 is TGTGCCAGCAGCCTCCAAGAGACCCAGTACTTC. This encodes CASSLQETQYF.

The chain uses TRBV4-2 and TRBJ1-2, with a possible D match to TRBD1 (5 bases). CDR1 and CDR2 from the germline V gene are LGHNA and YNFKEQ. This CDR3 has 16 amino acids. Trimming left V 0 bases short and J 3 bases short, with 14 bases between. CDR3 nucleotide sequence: TGTGCCAGCAGCCAAGAGTCCCAGGGTTTTTACTATGGCTACACCTTC. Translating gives CASSQESQGFYYGYTF.

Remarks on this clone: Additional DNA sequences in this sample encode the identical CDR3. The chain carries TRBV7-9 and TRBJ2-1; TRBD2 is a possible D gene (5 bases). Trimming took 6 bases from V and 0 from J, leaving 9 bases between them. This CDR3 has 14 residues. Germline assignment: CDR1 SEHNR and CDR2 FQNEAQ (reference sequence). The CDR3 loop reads CASSSSGSYNEQFF. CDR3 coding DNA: TGTGCCAGCAGTTCGAGCGGCTCCTACAATGAGCAGTTCTTC.

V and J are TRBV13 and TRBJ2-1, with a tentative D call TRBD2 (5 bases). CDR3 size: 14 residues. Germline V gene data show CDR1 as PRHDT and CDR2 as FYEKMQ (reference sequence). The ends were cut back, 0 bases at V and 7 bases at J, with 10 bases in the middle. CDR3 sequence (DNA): TGTGCCAGCAGCTTAGGCGGGGATGGGAATGAGCAGTTCTTC. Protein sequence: CASSLGGDGNEQFF.

CDR3 coding DNA: TGTGCCAGCAGGATGGAGGACAGTCTCGCCTACGAGCAGTACTTC. The encoded protein is CASRMEDSLAYEQYF. The chain joins TRBV2 to TRBJ2-7; D may be TRBD1 (6 bases). Germline lookup yields CDR1 SNHLY and CDR2 FYNNEI. Trimming pared 6 bases from V and 2 bases from J, leaving 17 bases between. CDR3 length: 15 amino acids.

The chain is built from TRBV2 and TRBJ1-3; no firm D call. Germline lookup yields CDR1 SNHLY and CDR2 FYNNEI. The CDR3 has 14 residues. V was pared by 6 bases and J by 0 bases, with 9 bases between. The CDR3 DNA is TGTGCCAGCAGCTTGGACGCCTCTGGAAACACCATATATTTT. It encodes CASSLDASGNTIYF.

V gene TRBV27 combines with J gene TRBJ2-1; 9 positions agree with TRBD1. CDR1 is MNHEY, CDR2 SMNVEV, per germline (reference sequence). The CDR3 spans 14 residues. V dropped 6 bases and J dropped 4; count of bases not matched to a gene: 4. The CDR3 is CASSPGTGYNEQFF. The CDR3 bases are TGTGCCAGCAGCCCCGGGACAGGGTACAATGAGCAGTTCTTC.

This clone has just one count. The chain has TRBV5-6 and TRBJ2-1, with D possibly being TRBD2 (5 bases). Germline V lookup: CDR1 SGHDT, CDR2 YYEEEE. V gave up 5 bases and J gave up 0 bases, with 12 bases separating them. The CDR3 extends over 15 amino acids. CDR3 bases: TGTGCCAGCAGTCCGGAGGCCAGCTCCTACAATGAGCAGTTCTTC. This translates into CASSPEASSYNEQFF.

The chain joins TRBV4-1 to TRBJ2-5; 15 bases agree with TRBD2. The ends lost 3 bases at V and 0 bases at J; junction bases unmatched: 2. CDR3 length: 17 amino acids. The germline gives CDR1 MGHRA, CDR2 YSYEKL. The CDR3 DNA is TGCGCCAGCAGCCAGGGACTAGCGGGGGGATACCAAGAGACCCAGTACTTC. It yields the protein CASSQGLAGGYQETQYF.

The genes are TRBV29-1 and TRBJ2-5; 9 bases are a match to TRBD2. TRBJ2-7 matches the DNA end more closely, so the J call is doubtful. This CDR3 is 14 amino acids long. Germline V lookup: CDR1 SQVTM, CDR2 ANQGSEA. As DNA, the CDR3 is TGCAGCGCCCTTGCCGTACCTAGCGGGACCGAGCAGTACTTC. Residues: CSALAVPSGTEQYF.

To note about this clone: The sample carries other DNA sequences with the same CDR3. The CDR3 DNA follows: TGTGCCAGCAGTCAGGGGAATCAGCCCCAGCATTTT. This encodes CASSQGNQPQHF. V gene TRBV27 combines with J gene TRBJ1-5; the D gene is possibly TRBD1 (6 bases). Trimming pared 5 bases from V and 4 bases from J, leaving 6 bases between. Germline V lookup: CDR1 MNHEY, CDR2 SMNVEV (reference sequence). CDR3 length: 12 amino acids.

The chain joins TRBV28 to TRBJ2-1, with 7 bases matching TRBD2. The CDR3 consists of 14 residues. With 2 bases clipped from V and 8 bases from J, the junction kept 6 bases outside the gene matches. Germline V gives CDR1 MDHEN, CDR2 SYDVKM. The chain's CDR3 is CASSLASGEYEQFF. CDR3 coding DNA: TGTGCCAGCAGTTTAGCCAGCGGGGAGTATGAGCAGTTCTTC.

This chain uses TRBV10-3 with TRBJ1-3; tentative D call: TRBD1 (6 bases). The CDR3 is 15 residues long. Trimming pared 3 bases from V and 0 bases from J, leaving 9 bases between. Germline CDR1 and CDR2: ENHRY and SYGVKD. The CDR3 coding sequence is TGTGCCATCAGTGATATAGGGGGCTCTGGAAACACCATATATTTT. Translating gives CAISDIGGSGNTIYF.

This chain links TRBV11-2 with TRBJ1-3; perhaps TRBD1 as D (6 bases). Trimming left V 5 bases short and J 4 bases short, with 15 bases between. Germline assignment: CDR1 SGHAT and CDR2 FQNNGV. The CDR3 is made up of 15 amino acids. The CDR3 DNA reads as TGTGCCAGCAGCAGAACCGACAGGCAGGGAAACACCATATATTTT. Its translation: CASSRTDRQGNTIYF.

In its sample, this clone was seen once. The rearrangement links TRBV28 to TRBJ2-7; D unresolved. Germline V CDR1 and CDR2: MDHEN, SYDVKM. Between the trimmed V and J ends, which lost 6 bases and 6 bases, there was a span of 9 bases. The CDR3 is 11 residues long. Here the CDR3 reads CASSNVVEQYF. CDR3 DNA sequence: TGTGCCAGCAGCAACGTTGTCGAGCAGTACTTC.

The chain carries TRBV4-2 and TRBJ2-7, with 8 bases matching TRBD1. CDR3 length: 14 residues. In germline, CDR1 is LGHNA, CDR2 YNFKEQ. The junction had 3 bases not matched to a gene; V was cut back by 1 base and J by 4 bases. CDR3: CASSQVDRVYEQYF. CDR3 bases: TGTGCCAGCAGCCAAGTGGACAGGGTATACGAGCAGTACTTC.

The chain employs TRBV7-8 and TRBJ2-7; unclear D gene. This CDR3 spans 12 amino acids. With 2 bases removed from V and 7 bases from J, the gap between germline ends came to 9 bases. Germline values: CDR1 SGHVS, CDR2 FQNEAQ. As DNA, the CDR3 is TGTGCCAGCAGCTTATCATCGAGGGAGCAGTACTTC. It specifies CASSLSSREQYF.

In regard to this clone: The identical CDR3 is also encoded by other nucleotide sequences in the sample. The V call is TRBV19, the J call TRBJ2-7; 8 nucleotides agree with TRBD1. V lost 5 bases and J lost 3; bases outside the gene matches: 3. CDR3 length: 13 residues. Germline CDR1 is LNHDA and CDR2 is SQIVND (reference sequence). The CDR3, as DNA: TGTGCCAGTAGTTCTGGACAGGGCTACGAGCAGTACTTC. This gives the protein CASSSGQGYEQYF.

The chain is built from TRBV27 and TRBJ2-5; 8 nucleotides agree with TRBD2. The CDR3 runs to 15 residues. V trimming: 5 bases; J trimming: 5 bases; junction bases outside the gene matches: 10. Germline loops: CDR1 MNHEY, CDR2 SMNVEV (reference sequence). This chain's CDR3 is CASSPGIAGRETQYF. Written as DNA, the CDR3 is TGTGCCAGCAGTCCCGGGATAGCGGGAAGGGAGACCCAGTACTTC.

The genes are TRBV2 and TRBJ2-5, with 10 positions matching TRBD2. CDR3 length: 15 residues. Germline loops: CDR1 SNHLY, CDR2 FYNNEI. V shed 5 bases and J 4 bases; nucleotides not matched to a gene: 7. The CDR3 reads CASSSSGRAPETQYF. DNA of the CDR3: TGTGCCAGCAGTTCCAGCGGGAGGGCCCCAGAGACCCAGTACTTC.

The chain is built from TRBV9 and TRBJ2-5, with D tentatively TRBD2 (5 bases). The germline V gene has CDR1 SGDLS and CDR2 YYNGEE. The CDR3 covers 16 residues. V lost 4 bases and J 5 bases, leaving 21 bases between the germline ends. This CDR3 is CASSPRASGGGETQYF. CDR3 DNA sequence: TGTGCCAGCAGCCCTCGCGCCTCAGGTGGCGGGGAGACCCAGTACTTC.

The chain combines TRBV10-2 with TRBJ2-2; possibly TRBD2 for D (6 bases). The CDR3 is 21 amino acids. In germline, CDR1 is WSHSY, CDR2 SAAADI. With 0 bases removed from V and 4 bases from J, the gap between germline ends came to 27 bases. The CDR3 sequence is CASSESWVLPGVRKSTGELFF. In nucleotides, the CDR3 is TGCGCCAGCAGTGAGTCTTGGGTACTTCCGGGAGTCAGGAAGAGCACCGGGGAGCTGTTTTTT.

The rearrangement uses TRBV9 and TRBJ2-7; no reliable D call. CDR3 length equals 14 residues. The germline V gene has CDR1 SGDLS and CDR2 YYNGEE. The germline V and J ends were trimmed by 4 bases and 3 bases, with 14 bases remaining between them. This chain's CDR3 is CASSMLDGFYEQYF. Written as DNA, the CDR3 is TGTGCCAGCAGCATGCTAGACGGATTCTACGAGCAGTACTTC.

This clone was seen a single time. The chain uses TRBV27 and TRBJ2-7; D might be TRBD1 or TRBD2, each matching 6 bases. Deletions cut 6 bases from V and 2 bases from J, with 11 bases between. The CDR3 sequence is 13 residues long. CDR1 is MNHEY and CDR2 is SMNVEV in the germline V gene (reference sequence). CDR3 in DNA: TGTGCCAGCAGCCCGGGGGCCACCTACGAGCAGTACTTC. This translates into CASSPGATYEQYF.

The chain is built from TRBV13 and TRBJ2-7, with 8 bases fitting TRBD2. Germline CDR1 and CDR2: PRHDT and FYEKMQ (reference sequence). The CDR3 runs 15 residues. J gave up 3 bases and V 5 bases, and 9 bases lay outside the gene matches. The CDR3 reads CASSPAGGAGYEQYF. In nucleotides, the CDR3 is TGTGCCAGCAGCCCGGCGGGGGGAGCGGGCTACGAGCAGTACTTC.

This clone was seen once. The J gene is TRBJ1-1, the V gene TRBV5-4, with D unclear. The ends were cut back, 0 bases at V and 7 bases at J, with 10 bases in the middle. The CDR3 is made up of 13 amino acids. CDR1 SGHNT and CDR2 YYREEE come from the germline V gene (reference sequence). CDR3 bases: TGTGCCAGCAGCTTGGAGGGTTTCGGTGAAGCTTTCTTT. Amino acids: CASSLEGFGEAFF.

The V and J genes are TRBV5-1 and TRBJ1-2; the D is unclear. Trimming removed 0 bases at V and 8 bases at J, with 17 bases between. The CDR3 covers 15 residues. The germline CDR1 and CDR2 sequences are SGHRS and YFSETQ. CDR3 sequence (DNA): TGCGCCAGCAGCTTGGAGGGAGGGATATCGGACGGCTACACCTTC. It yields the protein CASSLEGGISDGYTF.

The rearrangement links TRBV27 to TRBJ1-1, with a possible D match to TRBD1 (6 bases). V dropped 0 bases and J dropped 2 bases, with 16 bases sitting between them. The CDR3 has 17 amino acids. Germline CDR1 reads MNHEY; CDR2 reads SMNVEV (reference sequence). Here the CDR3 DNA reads TGTGCCAGCAGTTTATCGGGGGGGCCCGATCCTAACACTGAAGCTTTCTTT. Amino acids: CASSLSGGPDPNTEAFF.